The 2 T cell receptor beta chains given below trace back to one sample, sequenced in a study of early T cells in non-severe SARS-CoV-2 infection. Via MiXCR, TCRdb re-called the 5' RACE reads, giving one row per CDR3 protein. The table lists 55,000 to 65,000 distinct CDR3 sequences, roughly a tenth of them singletons. The sample consisted of whole blood. Source of these receptors: an adult who was a healthcare worker with PCR-confirmed SARS-CoV-2 infection or an uninfected control (not recorded which).

The chain has TRBV20-1 and TRBJ2-3; 10 bases line up with TRBD2. CDR1 and CDR2 (germline): DFQATT, SNEGSKA (reference sequence). The CDR3 contains 17 residues. V shed 4 bases and J 0 bases; nucleotides not matched to a gene: 10. In DNA form, the CDR3 reads TGCAGTGCTATTGGGGTACTAGCGGGGACTAGCACAGATACGCAGTATTTT. This sequence encodes CSAIGVLAGTSTDTQYF.

The CDR3, as DNA: TGTGCCAGCACCCGACTAGCCCAAGAGACCCAGTACTTC. It specifies CASTRLAQETQYF. The V call is TRBV3-1, the J call TRBJ2-5, with 7 positions matching TRBD2. J was trimmed by 1 base and V by 7 bases; bases with no gene match: 3. Germline CDR1 reads LGHDT; CDR2 reads YNNKEL (reference sequence). There are 13 residues in the CDR3.